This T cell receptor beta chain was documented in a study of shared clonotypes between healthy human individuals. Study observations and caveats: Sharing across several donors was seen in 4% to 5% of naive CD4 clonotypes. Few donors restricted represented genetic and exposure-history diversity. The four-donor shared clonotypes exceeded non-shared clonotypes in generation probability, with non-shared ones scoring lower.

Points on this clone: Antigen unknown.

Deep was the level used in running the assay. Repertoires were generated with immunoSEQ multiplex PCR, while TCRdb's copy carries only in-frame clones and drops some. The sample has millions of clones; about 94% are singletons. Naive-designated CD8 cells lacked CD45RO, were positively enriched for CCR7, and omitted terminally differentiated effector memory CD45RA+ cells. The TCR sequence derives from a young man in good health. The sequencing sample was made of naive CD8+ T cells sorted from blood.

The CDR3 DNA sequence: TGTGCCAGCAGCCCAGGACAGGACTTCCTCACAGATACGCAGTATTTT. Amino acids: CASSPGQDFLTDTQYF. The chain is built from TRBV28 and TRBJ2-3, with 7 bases lining up with TRBD1. V trimming: 6 bases; J trimming: 2 bases; junction bases outside the gene matches: 11. CDR1 and CDR2 from the germline V gene are MDHEN and SYDVKM. The CDR3 is 16 amino acids.